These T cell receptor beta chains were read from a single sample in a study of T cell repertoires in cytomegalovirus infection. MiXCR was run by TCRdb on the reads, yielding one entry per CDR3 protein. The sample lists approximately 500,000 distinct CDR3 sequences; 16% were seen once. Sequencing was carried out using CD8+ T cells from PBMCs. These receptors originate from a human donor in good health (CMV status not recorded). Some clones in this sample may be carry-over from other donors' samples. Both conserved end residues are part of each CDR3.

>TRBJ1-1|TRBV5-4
CASSPDRGRDTEAFF
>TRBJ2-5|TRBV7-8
CASSRGVSGVEGETQYF
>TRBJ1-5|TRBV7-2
CASSGGQELGKPQHF
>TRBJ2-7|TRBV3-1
CASSLSNTNEQYF
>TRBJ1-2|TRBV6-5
CASSYRQRVNGYTF
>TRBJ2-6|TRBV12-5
CASGLVRSGANVLTF
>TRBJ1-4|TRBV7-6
CASSLVSNEKLFF
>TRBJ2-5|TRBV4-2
CASSQSGQWLGETQYF
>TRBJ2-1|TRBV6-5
CASSYSGHPLAKDEQFF
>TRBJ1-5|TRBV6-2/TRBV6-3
CASSYSSGHQPQHF
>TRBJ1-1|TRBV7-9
CASSGPGQGTQNTEAFF
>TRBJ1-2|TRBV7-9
CASSLLGNYGYTF
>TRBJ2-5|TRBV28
CASSLGTSGREMKETQYF
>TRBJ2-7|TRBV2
CASSEGIAGPLTSYEQYF
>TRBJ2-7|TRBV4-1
CASSQVLQGSSYEQYF
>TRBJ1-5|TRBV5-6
CASSQFSQGVNQPQHF
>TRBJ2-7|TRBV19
CASSVQAAYEQYF
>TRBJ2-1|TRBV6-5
CASSYSRHRPSSYNEQFF
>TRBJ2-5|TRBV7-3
CASSLCQLVETQYF
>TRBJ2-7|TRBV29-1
CSVYLPRDLEVGGQYF
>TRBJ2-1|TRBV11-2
CASSLGDVRAYEQFF
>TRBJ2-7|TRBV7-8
CASSWGGNEQYF